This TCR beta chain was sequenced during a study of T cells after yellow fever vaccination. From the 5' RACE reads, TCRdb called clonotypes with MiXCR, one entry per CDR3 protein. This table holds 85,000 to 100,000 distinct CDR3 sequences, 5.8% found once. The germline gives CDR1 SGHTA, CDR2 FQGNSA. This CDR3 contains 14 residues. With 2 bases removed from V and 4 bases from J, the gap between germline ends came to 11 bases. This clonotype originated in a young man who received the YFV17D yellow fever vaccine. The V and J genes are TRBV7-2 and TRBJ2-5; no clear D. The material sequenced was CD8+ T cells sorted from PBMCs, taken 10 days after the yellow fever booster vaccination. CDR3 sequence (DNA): TGTGCCAGCAGCTTAAGATGGATGGGAGAGACCCAGTACTTC. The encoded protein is CASSLRWMGETQYF.